Listed here are 22 T cell receptor beta chains from one sample, sequenced in a study of shared clonotypes between healthy human individuals. Naive CD8 cells lacked CD45RO, underwent positive selection for CCR7 and left out terminally differentiated effector memory CD45RA+ cells. Profiled with immunoSEQ multiplex PCR; TCRdb holds only in-frame clones, not every one. The data contain roughly 890,000 clones, 80% to 95% of them singletons. Sequenced material: naive CD8+ T cells sorted from blood. All receptors derive from a man aged 30-40 years in good health.

J is TRBJ2-7 and V is TRBV2; the D gene could be TRBD1 or TRBD2 (5 bases each). The CDR3 covers 16 residues. The ends were cut back, 3 bases at V and 3 bases at J, with 18 bases in the middle. Germline V lookup: CDR1 SNHLY, CDR2 FYNNEI. The CDR3 spells CASSEFMGEVDYEQYF. The CDR3 region has the DNA TGTGCCAGCAGTGAGTTTATGGGGGAAGTGGACTACGAGCAGTACTTC. The variable domain in full, completed from reference TRBV2 and TRBJ2-7, reads EPEVTQTPSHQVTQMGQEVILRCVPISNHLYFYWYRQILGQKVEFLVSFYNNEISEKSEIFDDQFSVERPDGSNFTLKIRSTKLEDSAMYFCASSEFMGEVDYEQYFGPGTRLTVT.

The chain employs TRBV7-9 and TRBJ2-7; 11 bases are shared with TRBD2. The trim removed 5 bases at V and 2 bases at J, leaving 5 bases unmatched. CDR3 length: 15 amino acids. Germline V lookup: CDR1 SEHNR, CDR2 FQNEAQ (reference sequence). The CDR3 DNA follows: TGTGCCAGCAGCGCGACTAGCGGGACGCCCTACGAGCAGTACTTC. Protein product: CASSATSGTPYEQYF.

This rearrangement joins TRBV4-1 to TRBJ2-4, with D perhaps matching TRBD1 (6 bases). The V end lost 3 bases, the J end lost 5 bases, and 26 bases lay between the germline ends. The CDR3 spans 19 residues. Germline lookup yields CDR1 MGHRA and CDR2 YSYEKL. CDR3 nucleotide sequence: TGCGCCAGCAGCCACAGAACGGCTTACAGGGCCACGGCAGAAAACATTCAGTACTTC. Protein: CASSHRTAYRATAENIQYF.

This clone was seen a single time. This chain joins TRBV19 and TRBJ2-3, with a weak D call TRBD1 (5 bases). There are 13 residues in the CDR3. The germline CDR1 and CDR2 sequences are LNHDA and SQIVND (reference sequence). V shed 7 bases and J shed 2 bases, with 10 bases lying between them. CDR3 loop: CASKTGTTDTQYF. In DNA form, the CDR3 reads TGTGCCAGTAAAACAGGCACCACAGATACGCAGTATTTT.

V gene TRBV9 combines with J gene TRBJ2-7, with 9 positions matching TRBD2. CDR1 is SGDLS, CDR2 YYNGEE, per germline. V was clipped by 4 bases and J by 0 bases; unmatched bases: 5. The CDR3 runs 15 residues. DNA for the CDR3: TGTGCCAGCAGCCCCATAGCGGGAGTCTCCTACGAGCAGTACTTC. Translation: CASSPIAGVSYEQYF.

This chain links TRBV5-4 with TRBJ2-7; TRBD2 aligns across 7 bases. Germline loops: CDR1 SGHNT, CDR2 YYREEE (reference sequence). The CDR3 is 13 amino acids. CDR3 sequence reads: CVAREIGSSEQYF. The CDR3, as DNA: TGTGTCGCGCGGGAGATCGGGTCGAGCGAGCAGTACTTC.

Remarks on this clone: This clone may be a read error of a much larger clone one base away. The rearrangement joins TRBV6-4 to TRBJ2-7; no definite D call. The CDR3 runs to 11 residues. The V gene's germline CDR1 is MRHNA and CDR2 SNTAGT. V dropped 3 bases and J dropped 1 base, with 1 base sitting between them. The CDR3 is CASSDSYEQYF. For the CDR3, the DNA is TGTGCCAGCAGTGATTCCTACGAGCAGTACTTC.

This chain links TRBV7-9 with TRBJ2-7; 7 bases map to TRBD1. The germline gives CDR1 SEHNR, CDR2 FQNEAQ (reference sequence). V trimming: 5 bases; J trimming: 4 bases; junction bases outside the gene matches: 17. The CDR3 length is 17 residues. DNA of the CDR3: TGTGCCAGCAGCCCGAGGACAGGTTCTAATCGGCGATACGAGCAGTACTTC. Its protein is CASSPRTGSNRRYEQYF.

The rearrangement links TRBV28 to TRBJ1-5; unclear D gene. The CDR3 totals 16 residues. V dropped 3 bases and J dropped 0 bases, with 12 bases sitting between them. Germline lookup yields CDR1 MDHEN and CDR2 SYDVKM. CDR3: CASSLWRRYSNQPQHF. The CDR3 nucleotides read TGTGCCAGCAGTTTGTGGAGAAGATATAGCAATCAGCCCCAGCATTTT.

V gene TRBV14 combines with J gene TRBJ1-2, with TRBD1 identical over 8 bases. The CDR3 covers 15 residues. CDR1 is SGHDN and CDR2 is FVKESK in the germline V gene. The trim removed 0 bases at V and 6 bases at J, leaving 6 bases unmatched. The CDR3, as DNA: TGTGCCAGCAGCCAAGAAAGGACAGGGCGGCATGGCTACACCTTC. Protein sequence: CASSQERTGRHGYTF.

The rearrangement uses TRBV7-9 and TRBJ2-7; TRBD1 aligns across 12 bases. The CDR3 contains 15 residues. Germline CDR1 is SEHNR and CDR2 is FQNEAQ (reference sequence). V lost 5 bases, J lost 6 bases, and 8 bases stayed unmatched. CDR3 DNA: TGTGCCAGCAGCACGGGGACAGGGGGCGGTCTCGAGCAGTACTTC. It encodes CASSTGTGGGLEQYF.

The sample holds one count of this clone. The rearrangement uses TRBV27 and TRBJ1-3, with D perhaps TRBD1 (5 bases). Trimming left V 5 bases short and J 4 bases short, with 9 bases between. This CDR3 is built from 13 residues. Germline CDR1 and CDR2: MNHEY and SMNVEV (reference sequence). This CDR3 is CASSEGLGNTIYF. The CDR3 DNA sequence: TGTGCCAGCAGTGAGGGGTTGGGAAACACCATATATTTT.

V is TRBV2 and J is TRBJ2-7; weak D call: TRBD1 (9 bases). The CDR3 is made up of 16 amino acids. Germline-derived CDR1 and CDR2 are SNHLY and FYNNEI. The V end lost 6 bases, the J end lost 2 bases, and 20 bases lay between the germline ends. The CDR3 nucleotides are TGTGCCAGCAGCAGCCCGGGAGGGACAGGGCCCTACGAGCAGTACTTC. It is translated as CASSSPGGTGPYEQYF.

This clone was picked up a small number of times. This chain joins TRBV5-4 and TRBJ2-4; D may be TRBD2 (7 bases). Germline lookup yields CDR1 SGHNT and CDR2 YYREEE (reference sequence). This CDR3 is 14 amino acids long. V was pared by 3 bases and J by 6 bases, with 13 bases between. The CDR3 sequence: CASSSYGGLNIQYF. CDR3 coding DNA: TGTGCCAGCAGCTCCTACGGGGGGCTAAACATTCAGTACTTC.

The chain combines TRBV10-1 with TRBJ2-7, with D unclear. Between the trimmed V and J ends, which lost 3 bases and 4 bases, there was a span of 10 bases. This CDR3 has 13 amino acids. Germline V gene lookup returns CDR1 WNHNN and CDR2 SYGVQD (reference sequence). This CDR3 reads CASSDGRTYEQYF. Written as DNA, the CDR3 is TGCGCCAGCAGTGATGGACGGACGTACGAGCAGTACTTC.

J is TRBJ2-7 and V is TRBV15; 13 nucleotides match TRBD2. This CDR3 contains 16 residues. The V segment lost 6 bases and the J segment 1 base; nucleotides outside the gene matches: 6. Germline CDR1 LNHNV, CDR2 YYDKDF (reference sequence). The CDR3: CATRGTSGNPSYEQYF. As DNA, the CDR3 is TGTGCCACCAGAGGGACTAGCGGGAATCCTTCCTACGAGCAGTACTTC.

The chain links TRBV14 to TRBJ2-7; D gene uncertain. Trimming left V 4 bases short and J 2 bases short, with 21 bases between. This CDR3 spans 17 amino acids. Germline V gene lookup returns CDR1 SGHDN and CDR2 FVKESK. CDR3 loop: CASSRVADSTLTYEQYF. In DNA, the CDR3 is TGTGCCAGCAGCCGTGTAGCAGACTCTACGCTAACCTACGAGCAGTACTTC.

The chain joins TRBV6-5 to TRBJ2-7, with 10 bases that match TRBD1. CDR3 length equals 13 residues. With 5 bases clipped from V and 7 bases from J, the junction kept 5 bases outside the gene matches. The germline CDR1 and CDR2 sequences are MNHEY and SVGAGI. The CDR3 sequence is CASSNPGQGEQYF. In DNA, the CDR3 is TGTGCCAGCAGTAACCCGGGACAGGGGGAGCAGTACTTC.

This chain connects TRBV25-1 to TRBJ2-5; D might be TRBD1 (6 bases). Germline assignment: CDR1 MGHDK and CDR2 SYGVNS. Trimming cost V 1 base and J 0 bases, with 12 bases left between them. The CDR3 loop spans 16 amino acids. The DNA of the CDR3 is TGTGCCAGCAGTGAATTAACCAGGGGAGACCAAGAGACCCAGTACTTC. This encodes CASSELTRGDQETQYF.

The genes are TRBV29-1 and TRBJ2-3; TRBD2 aligns across 7 bases. V shed 3 bases and J 2 bases; nucleotides not matched to a gene: 8. This CDR3 is built from 15 residues. The V gene's germline CDR1 is SQVTM and CDR2 ANQGSEA. CDR3 amino acids: CSVDKWEGSTDTQYF. CDR3 bases: TGCAGCGTTGACAAATGGGAGGGATCCACAGATACGCAGTATTTT.

The chain combines TRBV7-9 with TRBJ1-1, with unresolved D. CDR1 is SEHNR, CDR2 FQNEAQ, per germline (reference sequence). CDR3 length: 15 residues. V was cut by 5 bases and J by 3 bases, with 16 bases left in between. CDR3 sequence (DNA): TGTGCCAGCAGCCTAACCGGACGGGGAGACACTGAAGCTTTCTTT. Translating gives CASSLTGRGDTEAFF.

With respect to this clone: This sequence may be a read error, since a much larger clone differs from it by one base. The rearrangement joins TRBV7-3 to TRBJ2-5, with TRBD1 matching over 11 bases. The V gene's germline CDR1 is SGHTA and CDR2 FQGTGA. CDR3 length: 14 amino acids. V lost 3 bases and J lost 3; bases outside the gene matches: 0. The CDR3 region is CASSLGQGEETQYF. The CDR3 DNA follows: TGTGCCAGCAGCTTGGGACAGGGGGAAGAGACCCAGTACTTC.